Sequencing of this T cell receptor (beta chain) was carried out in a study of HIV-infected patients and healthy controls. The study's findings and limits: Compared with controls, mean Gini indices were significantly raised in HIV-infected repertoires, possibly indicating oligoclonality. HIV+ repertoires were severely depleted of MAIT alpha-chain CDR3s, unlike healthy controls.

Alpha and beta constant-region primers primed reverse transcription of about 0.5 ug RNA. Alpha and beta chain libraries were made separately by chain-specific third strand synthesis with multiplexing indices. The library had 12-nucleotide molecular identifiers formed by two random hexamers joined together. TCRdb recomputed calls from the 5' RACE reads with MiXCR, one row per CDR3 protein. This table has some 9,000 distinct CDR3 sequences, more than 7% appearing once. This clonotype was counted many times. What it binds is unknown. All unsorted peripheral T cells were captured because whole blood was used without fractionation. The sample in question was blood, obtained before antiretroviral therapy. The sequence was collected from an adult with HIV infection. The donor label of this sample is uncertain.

CDR3 sequence (DNA): TGTGCCAGTTTAGGAAGGCGGCGGGAGAGTGGAGATACGCAGTATTTT. Translation: CASLGRRRESGDTQYF. The genes are TRBV6-2 or TRBV6-3 and TRBJ2-3; 7 bases fit TRBD2. The CDR3 is made up of 16 amino acids. V shed 9 bases, J shed 5 bases, and the junction held 17 bases outside the gene matches. Germline V CDR1 and CDR2: MNHEY, SVGEGT.